A single sample is the source of the 9 T cell receptor beta chains below, sequenced in a study of T cell repertoires in cytomegalovirus infection. These receptors have no known antigen. Each CDR3 protein gets one entry after TCRdb re-called the reads with MiXCR. The sample lists about 470,000 distinct CDR3 sequences; about 39% were seen once. Sequenced here: cultured PBMCs, sampled from culture after CMV antigen stimulation. The receptors were sampled from a human donor in good health (CMV status not recorded). Some clones in this sample may be carry-over from other donors' samples.

This chain links TRBV7-6 with TRBJ2-5; D might be TRBD1 (6 bases). This CDR3 is built from 17 residues. The V end was cut by 5 bases, the J end by 4 bases, with 23 bases between. CDR1 is SGHVS and CDR2 is FNYEAQ in the germline V gene. Here the CDR3 reads CASSPWVGSQGLETQYF. The CDR3 DNA sequence: TGTGCCAGCAGCCCCTGGGTCGGGTCACAGGGCCTAGAGACCCAGTACTTC.

The chain is built from TRBV10-1 and TRBJ2-3; TRBD2 matches at 7 bases. Germline V gene sequence: CDR1 WNHNN, CDR2 SYGVQD (reference sequence). With V trimmed by 2 bases and J by 2 bases, 1 base remained unmatched. The CDR3 extends over 14 amino acids. CDR3 sequence reads: CASSEAGVTDTQYF. CDR3 sequence (DNA): TGCGCCAGCAGTGAGGCGGGAGTCACAGATACGCAGTATTTT.

Only a few counts were recorded for this clonotype. This sequence joins TRBV7-2 and TRBJ2-7, with TRBD2 as a possible D gene (7 bases). Between the trimmed V and J ends, which lost 3 bases and 6 bases, there was a span of 21 bases. Germline assignment: CDR1 SGHTA and CDR2 FQGNSA. The CDR3 contains 16 residues. This chain's CDR3 is CASSLVATGGVGEQYF. Here the CDR3 DNA reads TGTGCCAGCAGCTTGGTTGCCACGGGGGGCGTTGGCGAGCAGTACTTC.

This rearrangement joins TRBV20-1 to TRBJ1-2; TRBD1 matches at 7 bases. The CDR3 runs to 13 residues. The ends lost 0 bases at V and 4 bases at J; junction bases unmatched: 2. Germline V gene data show CDR1 as DFQATT and CDR2 as SNEGSKA (reference sequence). The CDR3: CSAREGQSYGYTF. CDR3 DNA: TGCAGTGCTAGAGAGGGACAGTCCTATGGCTACACCTTC.

In this sample, this clonotype turned up a few times. The rearrangement links TRBV12-3 or TRBV12-4 to TRBJ2-1; no firm D call. The length of the CDR3 is 16 residues. Trimming cost V 6 bases and J 3 bases, with 18 bases left between them. The CDR3 here is CASSPGGRILYNEQFF. CDR3 DNA: TGTGCCAGCAGCCCGGGCGGTAGGATCCTCTACAATGAGCAGTTCTTC.

The V gene is TRBV12-3 or TRBV12-4, the J gene TRBJ2-1, with TRBD2 matching over 15 bases. The trim removed 6 bases at V and 1 base at J, leaving 4 bases unmatched. The CDR3 sequence is 17 residues long. The CDR3 sequence is CASRGLAGGKSYNEQFF. Here the CDR3 DNA reads TGTGCCAGCAGGGGACTAGCGGGAGGAAAATCCTACAATGAGCAGTTCTTC.

This clonotype was observed a handful of times. This rearrangement joins TRBV6-1 to TRBJ1-1; D unresolved. The CDR3 sequence is 15 residues long. Germline loops: CDR1 MNHNS, CDR2 SASEGT. The V end lost 7 bases, the J end lost 4 bases, and 19 bases lay between the germline ends. In nucleotides, the CDR3 is TGTGCCAGCACCAGCGGCGAGCTTAGGGCCACTGAAGCTTTCTTT. This gives the protein CASTSGELRATEAFF.

Ten or more counts support this clonotype. The V call is TRBV7-2, the J call TRBJ2-2, with D unresolved. The V end was cut by 1 base, the J end by 4 bases, with 4 bases between. The CDR3 covers 13 residues. The V gene's germline CDR1 is SGHTA and CDR2 FQGNSA. CDR3 sequence reads: CASSLVSTGELFF. Here the CDR3 DNA reads TGTGCCAGCAGCTTAGTATCCACCGGGGAGCTGTTTTTT.

J is TRBJ1-3 and V is TRBV12-3 or TRBV12-4, with unresolved D. V was trimmed by 7 bases and J by 2 bases, leaving 9 bases between them. CDR3 length: 13 amino acids. This chain's CDR3 is CASIFPPGNTIYF. In DNA form, the CDR3 reads TGTGCCAGCATCTTTCCCCCTGGAAACACCATATATTTT.